The rows below give T cell receptor beta chains drawn from one sample of a study of PD-1 blockade in classical Hodgkin lymphoma. The data were produced by immunoSEQ multiplex PCR, yet TCRdb's version contains in-frame clones alone and is incomplete. The sample has roughly 34,000 clones, 94% seen once. Material: peripheral blood mononuclear cells (PBMCs). These receptors were taken from a human donor with classical Hodgkin lymphoma. The conserved cysteine and the conserved F or W are not part of the CDR3 here. Fields, in order: V gene, J gene, CDR3 protein.

V gene: TRBV2
J gene: TRBJ1-1
CDR3 protein: ASSFDRATEAF

V gene: TRBV7-8
J gene: TRBJ2-7
CDR3 protein: ASSFRTGGKQY

V gene: TRBV28
J gene: TRBJ2-7
CDR3 protein: ASSWAAGLGHEQY

V gene: TRBV6-1
J gene: TRBJ1-3
CDR3 protein: ATRTGANLRNTIY

V gene: TRBV30
J gene: TRBJ1-6
CDR3 protein: AWSGNSPLH

V gene: TRBV4-1
J gene: TRBJ2-2
CDR3 protein: ASSQPGRIGELF

V gene: TRBV14
J gene: TRBJ2-7
CDR3 protein: ASSQDRSYEQY

V gene: TRBV5-1
J gene: TRBJ1-2
CDR3 protein: ASSQPGGEGYT

V gene: TRBV7-6
J gene: TRBJ2-7
CDR3 protein: ASSFYEGQDEQY

V gene: TRBV30
J gene: TRBJ1-6
CDR3 protein: ASTGQGGSPLH

V gene: TRBV2
J gene: TRBJ2-5
CDR3 protein: ASSEVGGRDKTQY

V gene: TRBV4-2
J gene: TRBJ1-5
CDR3 protein: ASSPAQGTASNQPQH

V gene: TRBV6-9
J gene: TRBJ1-6
CDR3 protein: ASSGTGPGDSPLH

V gene: TRBV7-9
J gene: TRBJ2-7
CDR3 protein: ASTHFRESSYEQY

V gene: TRBV5-1
J gene: TRBJ2-7
CDR3 protein: ASRTSGSYEQY

V gene: TRBV6-5
J gene: TRBJ2-7
CDR3 protein: ASRQTSLHEQY

V gene: TRBV18
J gene: TRBJ2-5
CDR3 protein: ASSLDFRLEETQY

V gene: TRBV6-4
J gene: TRBJ2-3
CDR3 protein: ASSETSGTDTQY

V gene: TRBV5-1
J gene: TRBJ1-2
CDR3 protein: ASSLTSNYGYT

V gene: TRBV5-8
J gene: TRBJ2-3
CDR3 protein: ASSLGRGADTQY

V gene: TRBV20-1
J gene: TRBJ2-4
CDR3 protein: SARAAGVQY

V gene: TRBV11-2
J gene: TRBJ2-3
CDR3 protein: ASSYLAGAITDTQY

V gene: TRBV11-3
J gene: TRBJ2-1
CDR3 protein: ASSPRGGGALNEQF

V gene: TRBV6-6
J gene: TRBJ1-5
CDR3 protein: ASRLLIAGNQPQH

V gene: TRBV5-1
J gene: TRBJ1-1
CDR3 protein: ASSLTQEAEAF